This T cell receptor beta chain was identified during a study of shared clonotypes between healthy human individuals. Germline assignment: CDR1 LGHNA and CDR2 YNFKEQ. Trimming removed 4 bases from V and 8 bases from J; junction bases left unmatched: 5. CDR3 length: 15 amino acids. 200 to 250 ng DNA, about 30,000 T cell genomes, went into each sorted-subset replicate PCR. Assay used: immunoSEQ multiplex PCR; TCRdb lists only in-frame clones, some missing. The sample holds hundreds of thousands of clones, around 67% seen once. This clone has only a few counts. Its target is unknown. Study-level findings and limits: The study found lower generation probabilities in non-shared clonotypes than in those shared by all four donors.

The receptor was isolated from a woman aged 25 to 39 in good health. V usage is TRBV4-2 and J usage is TRBJ2-1, with 13 bases matching TRBD2. The sample comprised memory CD4+ T cells sorted from blood. The subset: CD45RA-negative fraction. The CDR3 reads CASSPTSGGRDEQFF. CDR3 DNA sequence: TGTGCCAGCAGCCCGACTAGCGGGGGGAGGGATGAGCAGTTCTTC.